This TCR beta chain was obtained from a study of T cells in Graves' hyperthyroidism and ophthalmopathy (dated by TCRdb to about 2019). Looking at the study overall: Peripheral blood was sampled at the time of initial diagnosis, prior to any treatment. For training and testing, the roughly 93 patients in the discovery cohort were randomly divided in a 7:3 ratio. Following sampling, methimazole starting at 30 mg daily was given to hyperthyroidism patients, and high-dose intravenous methylprednisolone was given to ophthalmopathy patients. Prospective prediction of ophthalmopathy was tested in an independent validation cohort consisting of 18 to 20 hyperthyroidism patients and some 17 patients who later progressed to ophthalmopathy. In several Graves' hyperthyroidism patients, the study also compared T-cell repertoires from thyroid tissue with T-cell repertoires from blood. The paper reports TCR Vbeta CDR3 sequencing of 140 or so peripheral blood samples: 40 or so ophthalmopathy, over 70 hyperthyroidism and approximately 17 progressor patients. To identify distinguishing TCR V-J signatures, a discovery cohort of around 100 patients was used, comprising 40 to 45 with Graves' ophthalmopathy and some 60 with stable Graves' hyperthyroidism. Study-wide conclusions, independent of this receptor: Sample size was not statistically predetermined, and investigators were not blinded to group allocation. In validation, the model predicted progression to ophthalmopathy with around 71% sensitivity and over 72% specificity, a median of about 6 months before onset. A 13 V-J signature model separated ophthalmopathy from stable hyperthyroidism, with approximately 86% sensitivity and 81.08% specificity in cross-validation and 80%/75% in testing. Most expanded thyroid clonotypes (frequency above 0.001) were also detected in blood, suggesting blood repertoires may reflect thyroid immune responses.

This clonotype has a handful of counts. The antigen it recognizes is unknown. Per-nucleotide qualities are absent, and no much larger clonotype sits a single base away. The TCR beta CDR3 regions were amplified from RNA transcripts. For the first round of RT-PCR on the TCR CDR3, the HTBI primer set was used together with the Qiagen OneStep RT-PCR kit. A second multiplex PCR round built the libraries, followed by size selection and purification. Sequencing of the libraries was done on an Illumina HiSeq2000 using paired-end 100 bp reads. Under the source paper's analysis protocol: SOAPnuke was used to process the raw data, with reads discarded if the reads contained adapters or uncalled bases, had a mean Phred below 15, or lacked an exact constant-primer or identifier match. High-quality paired reads were merged using COPE v1.2.5, and each unique nucleotide sequence was defined as a clonotype. Clonotypes were aligned to IMGT TRBV, TRBD and TRBJ reference segments using MiTCR v1.1. The analysis included only V-J combinations with a frequency above 0.0001, which together covered 99% to 99.2% of the repertoires. The TCS score was defined as the ratio of F50 (clonal expansion) to E x V (chaos), calculated using BLOSUM62-based TCRdist between CDR3 peptides within each V-J. Welch's t-statistics and random forest reduced 514 V-J features to 13, which were used in a naive Bayes classifier (R e1071). Using fastp at Q25 and MiXCR, TCRdb reprocessed the public reads and kept productive beta chains. One record per CDR3 amino acid sequence lists the most common genes and DNA. In this record, the V and J calls reflect TCRdb's handling and not the investigators' own analysis. In all, the sample holds some 380,000 distinct CDR3 sequences, and less than 15% of those were seen once. Less than 25% of the sample lies in the top ten.

Hyperthyroidism patients were newly diagnosed, with disease duration under 2 months, and aged 18 to 65 years. The study excluded patients with uncontrolled infections, other autoimmune diseases, pregnancy or lactation. Diagnoses were based on clinical symptoms, serum thyroxine and TRAb, thyroid ultrasound and orbital computed tomography. Blood from progressor patients was collected at the time of first diagnosis with hyperthyroidism, before any ophthalmopathy symptoms had appeared. PBMCs were separated from roughly 9.3 ml of fresh peripheral blood using Ficoll-Paque density gradient centrifugation. Progressor patients were first diagnosed with Graves' hyperthyroidism and then developed ophthalmopathy during follow-up. Total RNA was extracted with Trizol reagent, and quality was checked on an Agilent 2100 Bioanalyzer. The CDR3 measures 14 amino acids from cysteine to phenylalanine. Kept here is only the CDR3 DNA, which spans 42 bases and is read in frame from base 1. For CDR1 and CDR2, the germline V gene (reference sequence) lists DFQATT and SNEGSKA. V loses 6 bases at its end and J loses 2 bases; junction bases beyond the gene matches: 4.

This clonotype was sampled from a man aged 30-40 years with Graves' hyperthyroidism that later progressed to Graves' ophthalmopathy. The rearrangement joined TRBV20-1 to TRBJ2-7; 13 nucleotides in the junction match TRBD2. Sequencing was done on a sample of blood. This receptor carries the CDR3 CSALGTSGTYEQYF. The DNA reads TGCAGTGCGCTGGGGACTAGCGGGACCTACGAGCAGTACTTC.